This TCR beta chain was captured by sequencing in a study of T cell responses to AZD1222 COVID-19 vaccine. General study results and limits: Breadth and depth of Spike-specific TCRs rose after two AZD1222 doses. Possibly, clonal diversity was underestimated; donors were largely white British and included more females.

Between the trimmed V and J ends, which lost 1 base and 10 bases, there was a span of 8 bases. This CDR3 has 13 amino acids. Germline V CDR1 and CDR2: SGHNT, YENEEA. For this clone: Its antigen is as yet unknown.

The data were produced by immunoSEQ multiplex PCR, yet TCRdb's version contains in-frame clones alone and is incomplete. The table includes 200,000 to 250,000 clones, about 95% detected once. The sample was peripheral blood, taken 28 days after the second dose of the MenACWY control vaccine. The TCR was taken from an adult who received the MenACWY meningococcal vaccine as a control. The chain combines TRBV11-3 with TRBJ1-6; D is uncertain. The CDR3 loop is CASSLGFDSPLHF. The CDR3 bases are TGTGCCAGCAGCTTAGGTTTCGACTCACCCCTCCACTTT.